The rows below give T cell receptor beta chains drawn from one sample of a study of blood T cell repertoires in COVID-19. TCRdb keeps only in-frame clones here, not all; method: immunoSEQ multiplex PCR. The sample records 150,000 to 200,000 clones, around 84% being singletons. The sample taken for sequencing was PBMCs or T cells enriched from blood (not recorded which). The receptors shown here come from a woman aged 50 to 60 who had recovered from COVID-19. Each CDR3 is given with its conserved first and last residue. The D gene is left open where the match is weak. Expanded clones get a size class; other rows say once, few or many, or leave the size out.

TRBV5-1	NA	TRBJ1-1	once	CASSSGVGVTEAFF	TGCGCCAGCAGCTCCGGCGTCGGGGTCACTGAAGCTTTCTTT
TRBV9	NA	TRBJ2-1	NA	CASSVDGNSYNEQFF	TGTGCCAGCAGCGTAGACGGGAACTCCTACAATGAGCAGTTCTTC
TRBV19	NA	TRBJ2-4	NA	CASSILGTQNIQYF	TGTGCCAGTAGTATTCTCGGGACTCAGAACATTCAGTACTTC
TRBV25-1	TRBD1	TRBJ1-4	NA	CASTGAMGNEKLFF	TGTGCCAGTACAGGGGCCATGGGCAATGAAAAACTGTTTTTT
TRBV5-1	NA	TRBJ2-2	NA	CASRTGQSITGELFF	TGCGCCAGCAGGACGGGACAAAGCATCACCGGGGAGCTGTTTTTT
TRBV18	TRBD2	TRBJ2-3	NA	CASSATSGRADTQYF	TGTGCCAGCTCAGCGACTAGCGGGAGAGCAGATACGCAGTATTTT
TRBV5-6	NA	TRBJ2-3	NA	CASSWRGESTDTQYF	TGTGCCAGCAGCTGGAGGGGAGAGTCCACAGATACGCAGTATTTT
TRBV5-5	NA	TRBJ2-5	NA	CASSLWLAEETQYF	TGTGCCAGCAGCTTGTGGCTAGCTGAAGAGACCCAGTACTTC
TRBV11-3	NA	TRBJ2-2	NA	CASSLSWTATNTGELFF	TGTGCCAGCAGCTTAAGTTGGACAGCTACGAACACCGGGGAGCTGTTTTTT
TRBV18	TRBD1	TRBJ2-1	once	CASSPGQGAYNEQFF	TGTGCCAGCTCACCAGGACAGGGGGCTTACAATGAGCAGTTCTTC
TRBV7-2	NA	TRBJ1-2	NA	CASSTYNYGYTF	TGTGCCAGCAGCACATATAACTATGGCTACACCTTC
TRBV28	NA	TRBJ1-6	NA	CASSYQGFGNSPLHF	TGTGCCAGCAGTTACCAGGGCTTCGGTAATTCACCCCTCCACTTT
TRBV19	NA	TRBJ2-1	few	CASSSALANEQFF	TGTGCCAGTAGTTCCGCACTAGCCAATGAGCAGTTCTTC
TRBV2	NA	TRBJ1-2	NA	CASKIQGVSYGYTF	TGTGCCAGCAAAATACAGGGCGTGAGCTATGGCTACACCTTC
TRBV27	NA	TRBJ2-2	NA	CASSRLAGANTGELFF	TGTGCCAGCAGTAGATTGGCGGGCGCGAACACCGGGGAGCTGTTTTTT
TRBV11-2	TRBD2	TRBJ2-3	NA	CASSLGLGLAGDTQYF	TGTGCCAGCAGCCTTGGGCTGGGGCTAGCGGGAGATACGCAGTATTTT
TRBV5-1	TRBD2	TRBJ2-2	NA	CASSPQREVGTGELFF	TGCGCCAGCAGTCCCCAGCGGGAGGTTGGAACCGGGGAGCTGTTTTTT
TRBV21-1	NA	TRBJ2-3	NA	CASSPANTGLAGEEGVDTQYF	TGTGCCAGCAGCCCAGCAAATACGGGACTAGCGGGAGAAGAGGGGGTAGATACGCAGTATTTT
TRBV5-1	NA	TRBJ1-2	NA	CASSLDSYGYTF	TGCGCCAGCAGCTTAGACAGCTATGGCTACACCTTC
TRBV7-2	NA	TRBJ1-3	NA	CASSPKRGSGNTIYF	TGTGCCAGCAGTCCTAAACGGGGAAGTGGAAACACCATATATTTT
TRBV11-3	TRBD2	TRBJ2-5	NA	CASSRPPSSGGPKETQYF	TGTGCCAGCAGCCGCCCTCCCTCTAGCGGGGGGCCTAAAGAGACCCAGTACTTC
TRBV7-2	NA	TRBJ1-5	NA	CASSFSDRRNQPQHF	TGTGCCAGCAGCTTCTCCGACAGGCGCAATCAGCCCCAGCATTTT
TRBV9	NA	TRBJ2-3	NA	CASSRGNTDTQYF	TGTGCCAGCAGCAGGGGAAACACAGATACGCAGTATTTT
TRBV4-1	TRBD1	TRBJ1-6	once	CASSRDRDDYNSPLHF	TGCGCCAGCAGCCGCGACAGGGACGATTATAATTCACCCCTCCACTTT
TRBV18	TRBD1	TRBJ2-6	NA	CASSRDRAGANVLTF	TGTGCCAGCTCAAGGGACAGGGCTGGGGCCAACGTCCTGACTTTC
TRBV5-1	NA	TRBJ2-3	once	CASRKGPPASTDTQYF	TGCGCCAGCAGGAAGGGGCCTCCGGCTAGCACAGATACGCAGTATTTT
TRBV28	NA	TRBJ2-1	NA	CASGRDYNEQFF	TGTGCCAGCGGCAGGGACTACAATGAGCAGTTCTTC